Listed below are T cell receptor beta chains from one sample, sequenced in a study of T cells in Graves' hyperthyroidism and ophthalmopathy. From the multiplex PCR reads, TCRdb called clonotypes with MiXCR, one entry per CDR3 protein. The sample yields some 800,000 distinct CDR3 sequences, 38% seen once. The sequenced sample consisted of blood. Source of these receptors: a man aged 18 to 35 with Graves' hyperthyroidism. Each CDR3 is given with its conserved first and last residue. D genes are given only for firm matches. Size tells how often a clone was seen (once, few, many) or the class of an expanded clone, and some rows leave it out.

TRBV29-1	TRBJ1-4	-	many	CSVTLGGNNEKLFF	TGCAGCGTTACGCTCGGGGGAAATAATGAAAAACTGTTTTTT
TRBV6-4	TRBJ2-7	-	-	CASVTGGGYEQYF	TGTGCCAGCGTGACAGGCGGTGGCTACGAGCAGTACTTC
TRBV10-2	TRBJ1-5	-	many	CASQGTSNQPQHF	TGCGCCAGCCAGGGTACTTCCAATCAGCCCCAGCATTTT
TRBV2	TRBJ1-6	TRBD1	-	CASSERATGDGSPLHF	TGTGCCAGCAGTGAAAGGGCTACAGGGGACGGTTCACCCCTCCACTTT
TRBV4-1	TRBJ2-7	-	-	CASSPSRAHYEQYF	TGCGCCAGCAGTCCCTCGAGGGCTCACTACGAGCAGTACTTC
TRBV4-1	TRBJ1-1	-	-	CASSHVSGNTEAFF	TGCGCCAGCAGCCACGTCTCCGGGAACACTGAAGCTTTCTTT
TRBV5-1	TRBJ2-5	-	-	CASRSPSQETQYF	TGCGCCAGCAGGTCACCGTCACAAGAGACCCAGTACTTC
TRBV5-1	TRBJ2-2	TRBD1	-	CASSHYRGEFAGELFF	TGCGCCAGCAGCCATTACAGGGGAGAATTCGCCGGGGAGCTGTTTTTT
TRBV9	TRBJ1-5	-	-	CASSYPEGQPQHF	TGTGCCAGCAGTTACCCAGAGGGACAGCCCCAGCATTTT
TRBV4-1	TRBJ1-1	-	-	CASSHPGRWAEAFF	TGCGCCAGCAGCCACCCTGGACGATGGGCTGAAGCTTTCTTT
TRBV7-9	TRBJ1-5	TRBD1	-	CASSRGARGTTQHF	TGTGCCAGCAGTCGGGGGGCCAGGGGGACGACCCAGCATTTT
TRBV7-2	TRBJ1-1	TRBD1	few	CASSLGVRGRGNTEAFF	TGTGCCAGCAGCTTAGGGGTCAGGGGGCGCGGGAACACTGAAGCTTTCTTT
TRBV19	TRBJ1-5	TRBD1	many	CASTRQGGNQPQHF	TGTGCCAGTACGAGACAGGGGGGGAATCAGCCCCAGCATTTT
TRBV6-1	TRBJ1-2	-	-	CASSEWGRGHGYTF	TGTGCCAGCAGTGAATGGGGGAGAGGGCATGGCTACACCTTC
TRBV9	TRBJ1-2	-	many	CASSVGGGYGYTF	TGTGCCAGCAGCGTAGGAGGGGGCTATGGCTACACCTTC
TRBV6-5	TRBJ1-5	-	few	CASSSTQGGMYQPQHF	TGTGCCAGCAGTTCCACCCAGGGAGGGATGTATCAGCCCCAGCATTTT
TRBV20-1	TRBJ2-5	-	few	CSARGGAPRFPETQYF	TGCAGTGCTAGAGGAGGGGCGCCCCGGTTTCCCGAGACCCAGTACTTC
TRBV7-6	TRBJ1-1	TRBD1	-	CATSDSGGGPEAFF	TGTGCCACCAGTGATTCAGGGGGCGGACCTGAAGCTTTCTTT